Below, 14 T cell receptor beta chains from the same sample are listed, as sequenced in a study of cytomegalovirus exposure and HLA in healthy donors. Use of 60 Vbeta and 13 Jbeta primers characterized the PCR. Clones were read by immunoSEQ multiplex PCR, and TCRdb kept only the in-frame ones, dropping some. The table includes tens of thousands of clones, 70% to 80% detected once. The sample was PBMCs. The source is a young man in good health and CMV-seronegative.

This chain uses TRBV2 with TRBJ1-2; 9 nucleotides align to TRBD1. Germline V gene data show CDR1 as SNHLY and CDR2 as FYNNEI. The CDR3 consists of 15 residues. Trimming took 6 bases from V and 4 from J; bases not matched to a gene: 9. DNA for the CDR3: TGTGCCAGCAGCCCGGACAGGGGTAGGACCTATGGCTACACCTTC. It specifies CASSPDRGRTYGYTF.

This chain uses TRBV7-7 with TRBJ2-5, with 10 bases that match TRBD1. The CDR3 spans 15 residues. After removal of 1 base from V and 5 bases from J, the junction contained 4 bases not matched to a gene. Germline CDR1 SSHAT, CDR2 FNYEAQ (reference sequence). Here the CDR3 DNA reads TGTGCCAGCAGCTTAGATGGGACAGGGGATGAGACCCAGTACTTC. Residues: CASSLDGTGDETQYF.

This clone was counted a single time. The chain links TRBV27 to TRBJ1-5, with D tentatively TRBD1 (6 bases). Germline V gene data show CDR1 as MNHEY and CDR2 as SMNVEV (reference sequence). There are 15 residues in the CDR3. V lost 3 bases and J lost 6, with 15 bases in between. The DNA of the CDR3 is TGTGCCAGCAGTTTTGTGGGCCTCAGGGGTCAGCCCCAGCATTTT. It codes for CASSFVGLRGQPQHF.

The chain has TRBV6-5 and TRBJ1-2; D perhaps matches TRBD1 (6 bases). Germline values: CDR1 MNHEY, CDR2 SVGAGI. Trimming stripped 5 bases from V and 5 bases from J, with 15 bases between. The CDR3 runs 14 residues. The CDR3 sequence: CASSHRAKGYGYTF. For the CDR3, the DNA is TGTGCCAGCAGTCACAGGGCAAAGGGGTATGGCTACACCTTC.

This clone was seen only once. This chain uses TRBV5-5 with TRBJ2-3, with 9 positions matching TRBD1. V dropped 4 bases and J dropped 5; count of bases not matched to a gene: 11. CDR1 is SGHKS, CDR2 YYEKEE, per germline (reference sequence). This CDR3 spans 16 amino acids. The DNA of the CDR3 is TGTGCCAGCAGCCCCTCGAGGGACAGGGTCGAAGATACGCAGTATTTT. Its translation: CASSPSRDRVEDTQYF.

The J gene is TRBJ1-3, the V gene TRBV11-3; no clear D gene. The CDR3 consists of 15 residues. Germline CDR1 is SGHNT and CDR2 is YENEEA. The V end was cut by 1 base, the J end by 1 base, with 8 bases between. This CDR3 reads CASSLGGRSGNTIYF. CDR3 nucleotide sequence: TGTGCCAGCAGCTTAGGAGGGCGTTCTGGAAACACCATATATTTT.

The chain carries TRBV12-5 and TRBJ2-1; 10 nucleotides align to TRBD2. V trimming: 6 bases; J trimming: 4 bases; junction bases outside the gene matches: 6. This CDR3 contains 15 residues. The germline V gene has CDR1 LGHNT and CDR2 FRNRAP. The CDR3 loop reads CASGTTSGVYNEQFF. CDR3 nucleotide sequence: TGTGCTAGTGGAACCACTAGCGGGGTTTACAATGAGCAGTTCTTC.

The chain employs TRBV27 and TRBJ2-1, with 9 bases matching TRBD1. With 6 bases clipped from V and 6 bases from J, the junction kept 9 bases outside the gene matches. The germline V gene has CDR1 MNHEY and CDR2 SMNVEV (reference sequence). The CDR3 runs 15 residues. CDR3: CASSRTGGSGNEQFF. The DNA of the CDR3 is TGTGCCAGCAGCCGCACAGGGGGCTCTGGCAATGAGCAGTTCTTC.

The CDR3 loop reads CASTQGLTDTQYF. The DNA for the CDR3 is TGTGCCAGCACTCAGGGACTCACAGATACGCAGTATTTT. The chain links TRBV13 to TRBJ2-3; D is perhaps TRBD2 (6 bases). CDR3 length equals 13 residues. V was cut by 7 bases and J by 2 bases, with 10 bases left in between. Per the germline V gene, CDR1 is PRHDT and CDR2 is FYEKMQ (reference sequence).

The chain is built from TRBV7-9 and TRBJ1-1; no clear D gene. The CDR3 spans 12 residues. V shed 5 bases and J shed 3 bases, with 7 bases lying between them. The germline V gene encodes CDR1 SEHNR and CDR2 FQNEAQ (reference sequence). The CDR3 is CASSREDTEAFF. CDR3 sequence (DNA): TGTGCCAGCAGCCGGGAGGACACTGAAGCTTTCTTT.

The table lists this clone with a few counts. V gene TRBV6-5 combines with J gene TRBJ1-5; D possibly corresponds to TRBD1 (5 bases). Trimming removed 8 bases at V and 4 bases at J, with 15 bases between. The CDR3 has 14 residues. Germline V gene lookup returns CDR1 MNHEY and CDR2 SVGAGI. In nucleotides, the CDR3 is TGTGCCAGCCGCGGACAAGGTGGGAATCAGCCCCAGCATTTT. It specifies CASRGQGGNQPQHF.

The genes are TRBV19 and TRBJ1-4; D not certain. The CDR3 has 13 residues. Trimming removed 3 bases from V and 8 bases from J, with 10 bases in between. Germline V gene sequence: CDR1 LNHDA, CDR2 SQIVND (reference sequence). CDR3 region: CASSIRRMEKLFF. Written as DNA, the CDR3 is TGTGCCAGTAGTATTAGGCGGATGGAAAAACTGTTTTTT.

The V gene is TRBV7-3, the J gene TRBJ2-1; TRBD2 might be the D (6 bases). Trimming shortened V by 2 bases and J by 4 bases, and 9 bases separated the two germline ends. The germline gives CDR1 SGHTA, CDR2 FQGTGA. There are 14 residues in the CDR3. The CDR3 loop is CASSLYGGYNEQFF. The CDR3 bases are TGTGCCAGCAGCTTATACGGGGGTTACAATGAGCAGTTCTTC. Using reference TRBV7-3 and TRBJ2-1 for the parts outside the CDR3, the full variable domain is GAGVSQTPSNKVTEKGKYVELRCDPISGHTALYWYRQSLGQGPEFLIYFQGTGAADDSGLPNDRFFAVRPEGSVSTLKIQRTERGDSAVYLCASSLYGGYNEQFFGPGTRLTVL.

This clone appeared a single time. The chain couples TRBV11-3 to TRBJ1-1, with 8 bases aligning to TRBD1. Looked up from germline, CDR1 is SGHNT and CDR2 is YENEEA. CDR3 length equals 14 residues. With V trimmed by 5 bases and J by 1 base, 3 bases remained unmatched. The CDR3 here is CASSEGTGNTEAFF. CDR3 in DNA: TGTGCCAGCAGCGAAGGGACAGGGAACACTGAAGCTTTCTTT.